This is a list of T cell receptor beta chains from one sample in a study of T cell clusters in autoimmune cytopenias. TCRdb reworked the multiplex PCR reads into one entry per CDR3 protein, no DNA. The specimen's table records roughly 4,500 distinct CDR3 sequences. Material: peripheral blood. The receptors derive from a human donor with an autoimmune cytopenia or autoimmune hepatitis (not recorded which). Both conserved end residues are part of each CDR3. Clone size is stated in some rows and not others, as once, few, many or a class when expanded.

v_gene: TRBV6-4; j_gene: TRBJ1-1; abundance: .; CDR3aa: CASSDGENTEAFF
v_gene: TRBV6-5; j_gene: TRBJ1-2; abundance: .; CDR3aa: CASRSEVRENYGYTF
v_gene: TRBV6-5; j_gene: TRBJ2-7; abundance: .; CDR3aa: CASGNPGAASYEQYF
v_gene: TRBV6-5; j_gene: TRBJ2-2; abundance: .; CDR3aa: CASSYSILAGPNTGELFF
v_gene: TRBV29-1; j_gene: TRBJ2-7; abundance: large; CDR3aa: CSVEHGSKLGGYEQYF
v_gene: TRBV6-5; j_gene: TRBJ2-7; abundance: .; CDR3aa: CASVPRGSSSYEQYF
v_gene: TRBV27; j_gene: TRBJ2-7; abundance: medium-sized; CDR3aa: CASSRRIQGYYEQYF
v_gene: TRBV12-3/TRBV12-4; j_gene: TRBJ2-3; abundance: .; CDR3aa: CASSATQQGNTQYF
v_gene: TRBV29-1; j_gene: TRBJ2-2; abundance: large; CDR3aa: CSVEFQGANTGELFF
v_gene: TRBV29-1; j_gene: TRBJ2-7; abundance: medium-sized; CDR3aa: CSARGQGVSYEQYF
v_gene: TRBV6-1; j_gene: TRBJ2-5; abundance: .; CDR3aa: CASSDPRQETQYF
v_gene: TRBV29-1; j_gene: TRBJ2-7; abundance: large; CDR3aa: CSVTPRDSSYEQYF
v_gene: TRBV19; j_gene: TRBJ2-1; abundance: .; CDR3aa: CASGMWGREFEQFF
v_gene: TRBV5-4; j_gene: TRBJ2-5; abundance: .; CDR3aa: CASSTGTGPETQYF
v_gene: TRBV6-9; j_gene: TRBJ2-1; abundance: .; CDR3aa: CASSYALEQFF
v_gene: TRBV6-5; j_gene: TRBJ1-6; abundance: .; CDR3aa: CASRRQGIDNSPLHF